Below, 32 T cell receptor beta chains from the same sample are listed, as sequenced in a study of blood T cell repertoires in COVID-19. Repertoires were generated with immunoSEQ multiplex PCR, while TCRdb's copy carries only in-frame clones and drops some. The sample holds around 60,000 clones, about 90% seen once. What was sequenced was peripheral blood. These receptors originate from a human donor with active COVID-19. The donor label of this sample is uncertain.

J is TRBJ1-5 and V is TRBV6-5; D call uncertain. Germline assignment: CDR1 MNHEY and CDR2 SVGAGI. This CDR3 has 13 amino acids. Trimming removed 0 bases from V and 6 bases from J, with 6 bases in between. The CDR3 coding sequence is TGTGCCAGCAGTTACTCCGGTCGTCAGCCCCAGCATTTT. It is translated as CASSYSGRQPQHF.

This clone was found a few times. The gene calls are TRBV6-6 and TRBJ1-2; 10 nucleotides line up with TRBD1. Germline V CDR1 and CDR2: MNHNY, SVGAGI (reference sequence). The CDR3 contains 16 residues. V dropped 5 bases and J dropped 5; count of bases not matched to a gene: 11. This chain's CDR3 is CASSPRQGALRYGYTF. In DNA form, the CDR3 reads TGTGCCAGCAGTCCCCGACAGGGGGCGCTACGGTATGGCTACACCTTC.

This rearrangement joins TRBV7-3 to TRBJ1-1; TRBD1 aligns across 7 bases. CDR3 length: 14 residues. Trimming removed 1 base from V and 4 bases from J; junction bases left unmatched: 3. The germline V gene has CDR1 SGHTA and CDR2 FQGTGA. CDR3 sequence reads: CASSLNGQATEAFF. CDR3 DNA: TGTGCCAGCAGCTTAAACGGACAGGCCACTGAAGCTTTCTTT.

This chain connects TRBV7-9 to TRBJ2-7, with 9 positions matching TRBD1. This CDR3 has 14 residues. Losses at the gene ends were 5 bases for V and 5 bases for J; bases not matched to a gene: 7. The germline CDR1 and CDR2 sequences are SEHNR and FQNEAQ (reference sequence). The CDR3 loop reads CASSHRDREHEQYF. The CDR3 DNA is TGTGCCAGCAGCCACCGGGACAGGGAGCACGAGCAGTACTTC.

This chain connects TRBV19 to TRBJ2-7; 7 positions match TRBD2. After removal of 6 bases from V and 2 bases from J, the junction contained 1 base not matched to a gene. The length of the CDR3 is 12 residues. Germline CDR1 reads LNHDA; CDR2 reads SQIVND (reference sequence). As DNA, the CDR3 is TGTGCCAGTAGCGGGACTACCTACGAGCAGTACTTC. Its protein product is CASSGTTYEQYF.

The chain has TRBV5-1 and TRBJ1-6; D call uncertain. The V end lost 0 bases, the J end lost 4 bases, and 8 bases lay between the germline ends. CDR1 and CDR2 from the germline V gene are SGHRS and YFSETQ. The CDR3 length is 15 residues. CDR3 amino acids: CASSLVADYNSPLHF. The DNA for the CDR3 is TGCGCCAGCAGCTTGGTGGCGGATTATAATTCACCCCTCCACTTT.

The gene calls are TRBV28 and TRBJ1-4, with D maybe TRBD1 (5 bases). V was trimmed by 6 bases and J by 10 bases, leaving 18 bases between them. Per the germline V gene, CDR1 is MDHEN and CDR2 is SYDVKM. There are 14 residues in the CDR3. CDR3 bases: TGTGCCAGCAGCCCCCCGGCTCGGGGGGGAAAACTGTTTTTT. Its translation is CASSPPARGGKLFF. The full variable domain, rest sourced from reference TRBV28 and TRBJ1-4, is DVKVTQSSRYLVKRTGEKVFLECVQDMDHENMFWYRQDPGLGLRLIYFSYDVKMKEKGDIPEGYSVSREKKERFSLILESASTNQTSMYLCASSPPARGGKLFFGSGTQLSVL.

This rearrangement joins TRBV11-3 to TRBJ2-7, with 9 nucleotides matching TRBD1. The V gene's germline CDR1 is SGHNT and CDR2 YENEEA. The length of the CDR3 is 16 residues. The V gene end was trimmed by 4 bases and the J gene end by 7 bases; junction bases not matched to a gene: 14. Here the CDR3 DNA reads TGTGCCAGCAGCTCGGGGACAGGGCAGAGATGGGGAGAGCAGTACTTC. This translates into CASSSGTGQRWGEQYF. The full variable domain, rest sourced from reference TRBV11-3 and TRBJ2-7, is EAGVVQSPRYKIIEKKQPVAFWCNPISGHNTLYWYLQNLGQGPELLIRYENEEAVDDSQLPKDRFSAERLKGVDSTLKIQPAELGDSAVYLCASSSGTGQRWGEQYFGPGTRLTVT.

The rearrangement links TRBV19 to TRBJ2-2; a possible D gene is TRBD2 (6 bases). Trimming pared 6 bases from V and 1 base from J, leaving 6 bases between. This CDR3 region has 13 residues. The V gene's germline CDR1 is LNHDA and CDR2 SQIVND (reference sequence). The DNA of the CDR3 is TGTGCCAGTAGCGGGGGGAACACCGGGGAGCTGTTTTTT. Translated, it gives CASSGGNTGELFF.

This rearrangement joins TRBV20-1 to TRBJ2-5; TRBD1 aligns across 9 bases. CDR3 size: 15 residues. From germline, CDR1 is DFQATT and CDR2 SNEGSKA (reference sequence). With 3 bases clipped from V and 5 bases from J, the junction kept 10 bases outside the gene matches. The CDR3 DNA is TGCAGTGCTAGTCAAGGACAGGGGAGAGGGGAGACCCAGTACTTC. Translation gives CSASQGQGRGETQYF.

This chain uses TRBV10-1 with TRBJ1-4, with TRBD1 identical over 10 bases. Germline V gives CDR1 WNHNN, CDR2 SYGVQD (reference sequence). V lost 3 bases, J lost 5 bases, and 3 bases stayed unmatched. The CDR3 is 15 residues long. The CDR3 nucleotides read TGCGCCAGCAGTGAACGGGACAGGGGCAATGAAAAACTGTTTTTT. Protein product: CASSERDRGNEKLFF.

This chain links TRBV25-1 with TRBJ1-5; 7 bases align to TRBD1. The germline CDR1 and CDR2 sequences are MGHDK and SYGVNS. With 3 bases clipped from V and 1 base from J, the junction kept 3 bases outside the gene matches. The CDR3 is 15 amino acids. The CDR3 nucleotides are TGTGCCAGCAGTGAGACAGGGATAAGCAATCAGCCCCAGCATTTT. The encoded protein is CASSETGISNQPQHF.

The chain employs TRBV24-1 and TRBJ2-1; 13 nucleotides agree with TRBD2. V lost 3 bases to trimming and J lost 2 bases; unmatched junction nucleotides: 6. From germline, CDR1 is KGHDR and CDR2 SFDVKD. The CDR3 contains 18 residues. For the CDR3, the DNA is TGTGCCACCAGTGATCGGACTAGCGGGAGCAAGGCCTACAATGAGCAGTTCTTC. This gives the protein CATSDRTSGSKAYNEQFF.

The chain couples TRBV21-1 to TRBJ2-7; the table's D gene call, TRBD1, was not cross checked with the DNA. TRBV21-1 is flagged as a pseudogene. The CDR3 totals 16 residues. CDR3 residues: CASSKVQVRSSYEQYF. Written as DNA, the CDR3 is TGTGCCAGCAGCAAAGTCCAGGTAAGATCCTCCTACGAGCAGTACTTC.

The chain employs TRBV15 and TRBJ1-1; tentative D call: TRBD1 (5 bases). The V and J ends lost 0 bases and 4 bases respectively, with 9 bases between them. CDR1 LNHNV and CDR2 YYDKDF come from the germline V gene (reference sequence). The CDR3 runs 14 residues. CDR3 sequence reads: CATSRERGFTEAFF. CDR3 in DNA: TGTGCCACCAGCAGAGAGCGGGGCTTCACTGAAGCTTTCTTT. Combining the CDR3 with reference TRBV15 and TRBJ1-1 gives the whole variable domain DAMVIQNPRYQVTQFGKPVTLSCSQTLNHNVMYWYQQKSSQAPKLLFHYYDKDFNNEADTPDNFQSRRPNTSFCFLDIRSPGLGDTAMYLCATSRERGFTEAFFGQGTRLTVV.

The rearrangement links TRBV7-8 to TRBJ2-7; 11 positions match TRBD1. The V gene end was trimmed by 4 bases and the J gene end by 2 bases; junction bases not matched to a gene: 4. This CDR3 spans 15 amino acids. CDR1 is SGHVS and CDR2 is FQNEAQ in the germline V gene. DNA for the CDR3: TGTGCCAGCAGCTCGGGACAGGGGGGTCCCTACGAGCAGTACTTC. Its protein product is CASSSGQGGPYEQYF. Drawing the rest from reference TRBV7-8 and TRBJ2-7, the complete variable domain is GAGVSQSPRYKVAKRGQDVALRCDPISGHVSLFWYQQALGQGPEFLTYFQNEAQLDKSGLPSDRFFAERPEGSVSTLKIQRTQQEDSAVYLCASSSGQGGPYEQYFGPGTRLTVT.

V and J are TRBV7-3 and TRBJ2-5, with D perhaps matching TRBD2 (6 bases). The germline V gene has CDR1 SGHTA and CDR2 FQGTGA. V dropped 2 bases and J dropped 5 bases, with 12 bases sitting between them. The CDR3 consists of 14 residues. CDR3 in DNA: TGTGCCAGCAGCTTATATGGAGGGGAGGAGACCCAGTACTTC. This gives the protein CASSLYGGEETQYF.

This sequence joins TRBV5-1 and TRBJ2-7; the match to TRBD1 covers 11 bases. The V gene end was trimmed by 4 bases and the J gene end by 7 bases; junction bases not matched to a gene: 10. CDR1 SGHRS and CDR2 YFSETQ come from the germline V gene. The CDR3 consists of 15 residues. The CDR3 nucleotides are TGCGCCAGCAGCAGAACCGGGACAGGGGGTTGGGAGCAGTACTTC. The encoded protein is CASSRTGTGGWEQYF. Supplemented by reference TRBV5-1 and TRBJ2-7, the full variable domain reads KAGVTQTPRYLIKTRGQQVTLSCSPISGHRSVSWYQQTPGQGLQFLFEYFSETQRNKGNFPGRFSGRQFSNSRSEMNVSTLELGDSALYLCASSRTGTGGWEQYFGPGTRLTVT.

V is TRBV2 and J is TRBJ1-6; 10 bases match TRBD1. J lost 10 bases, V lost 6 bases, and 6 bases had no gene match. The CDR3 consists of 14 residues. Per germline, CDR1 SNHLY and CDR2 FYNNEI. The CDR3 sequence is CASSRQGAGSPLHF. CDR3 nucleotide sequence: TGTGCCAGCAGCAGACAGGGGGCCGGATCACCCCTCCACTTT.

The chain has TRBV7-8 and TRBJ1-1; maybe TRBD1 (5 bases). Germline CDR1 reads SGHVS; CDR2 reads FQNEAQ. The CDR3 spans 13 residues. Trimming removed 2 bases from V and 5 bases from J, with 9 bases in between. The CDR3 DNA follows: TGTGCCAGCAGCTTATCCAAGGGGACTGAAGCTTTCTTT. Amino acids: CASSLSKGTEAFF.

The rearrangement joins TRBV11-2 to TRBJ1-1; possible D gene TRBD1, 6 bases. This CDR3 spans 16 amino acids. Germline-derived CDR1 and CDR2 are SGHAT and FQNNGV. V lost 5 bases, J lost 5 bases, and 21 bases lay in between. Written as DNA, the CDR3 is TGTGCCAGCAGCCCACAAAGGGGGGGACGTGGAACTGAAGCTTTCTTT. It translates to CASSPQRGGRGTEAFF.

The count of this clone is one. The genes are TRBV28 and TRBJ2-1, with D perhaps matching TRBD1 (6 bases). Germline V CDR1 and CDR2: MDHEN, SYDVKM. The V end lost 3 bases, the J end lost 2 bases, and 17 bases lay between the germline ends. This CDR3 comprises 17 residues. The CDR3 sequence is CASSFSRQDEPYNEQFF. CDR3 nucleotide sequence: TGTGCCAGCAGTTTCTCCCGACAGGACGAGCCCTACAATGAGCAGTTCTTC.

The chain joins TRBV27 to TRBJ2-2, with D tentatively TRBD2 (5 bases). The CDR3 contains 15 residues. Germline-derived CDR1 and CDR2 are MNHEY and SMNVEV (reference sequence). V was shortened by 4 bases and J by 4 bases, with 13 bases between the two germline ends. The CDR3 here is CASSYEGPSTGELFF. DNA of the CDR3: TGTGCCAGCAGTTATGAGGGCCCTTCCACCGGGGAGCTGTTTTTT.

CDR3 in amino acids: CASSPNRGLGNEQFF. In DNA form, the CDR3 reads TGTGCCAGCAGCCCAAACAGGGGGCTTGGAAATGAGCAGTTCTTC. V is TRBV28 and J is TRBJ2-1; TRBD1 matches 9 bases. CDR1 MDHEN and CDR2 SYDVKM come from the germline V gene. This CDR3 has 15 residues. The V and J ends lost 6 bases and 7 bases, in that order; junction bases with no gene match: 10.

The genes are TRBV5-1 and TRBJ2-5; maybe TRBD2 (5 bases). The length of the CDR3 is 14 residues. The ends were cut back, 2 bases at V and 5 bases at J, with 13 bases in the middle. Germline lookup yields CDR1 SGHRS and CDR2 YFSETQ. The CDR3 spells CASSFKGREETQYF. The DNA of the CDR3 is TGCGCCAGCAGCTTTAAGGGTAGGGAGGAGACCCAGTACTTC.

The chain recombines TRBV9 with TRBJ2-3; weak D call: TRBD2 (6 bases). Germline V gene data show CDR1 as SGDLS and CDR2 as YYNGEE. The CDR3 has 15 residues. Trimming cost V 0 bases and J 4 bases, with 12 bases left between them. This CDR3 reads CASSVEGEVSDTQYF. The CDR3 nucleotides are TGTGCCAGCAGCGTAGAAGGGGAGGTATCAGATACGCAGTATTTT. Looking up the rest from reference TRBV9 and TRBJ2-3 gives the full variable domain: DSGVTQTPKHLITATGQRVTLRCSPRSGDLSVYWYQQSLDQGLQFLIQYYNGEERAKGNILERFSAQQFPDLHSELNLSSLELGDSALYFCASSVEGEVSDTQYFGPGTRLTVL.

The CDR3 bases are TGCGCCAGCAGCCAAGGGTCTTTGGCGGGGGCACCCACTAGCACAGATACGCAGTATTTT. Amino acid sequence: CASSQGSLAGAPTSTDTQYF. The V call is TRBV4-1, the J call TRBJ2-3; tentative D call: TRBD2 (7 bases). Germline V gives CDR1 MGHRA, CDR2 YSYEKL. Trimming removed 1 base at V and 0 bases at J, with 23 bases between. The CDR3 sequence is 20 residues long.

The CDR3 DNA reads TGTGCCAGCAGCTACCGACAGACTGTAGAGACCCAGTACTTC. Translated, it gives CASSYRQTVETQYF. The chain employs TRBV3-1 (or the pseudogene TRBV3-2) and TRBJ2-5, with D possibly TRBD1 on 5 matching bases. Deletions cut 5 bases from V and 4 bases from J, with 14 bases between. This CDR3 is built from 14 residues. Germline V gene sequence: CDR1 LGHDT, CDR2 YNNKEL (reference sequence).

J is TRBJ1-5 and V is TRBV27; the D gene is possibly TRBD1 (6 bases). The CDR3 totals 15 residues. From germline, CDR1 is MNHEY and CDR2 SMNVEV (reference sequence). V was shortened by 0 bases and J by 6 bases, with 12 bases between the two germline ends. The CDR3 sequence: CASSLSYRVGQPQHF. The CDR3 nucleotides read TGTGCCAGCAGTTTATCGTACAGGGTTGGTCAGCCCCAGCATTTT.

The chain employs TRBV28 and TRBJ2-7; the match to TRBD1 covers 7 bases. The trim removed 6 bases at V and 5 bases at J, leaving 13 bases unmatched. Germline V CDR1 and CDR2: MDHEN, SYDVKM. The CDR3 is 15 residues long. The CDR3 DNA is TGTGCCAGCAGCCTCTCGACAGGGATCCGGGACGAGCAGTACTTC. This codes for CASSLSTGIRDEQYF.

This chain links TRBV9 with TRBJ2-7, with 8 bases matching TRBD2. Trimming removed 2 bases from V and 4 bases from J; junction bases left unmatched: 8. From germline, CDR1 is SGDLS and CDR2 YYNGEE. The CDR3 spans 15 residues. In DNA form, the CDR3 reads TGTGCCAGCAGCGTCCGAGCGGGAGCCCCTTACGAGCAGTACTTC. Translated: CASSVRAGAPYEQYF.

This chain links TRBV6-2 or TRBV6-3 with TRBJ2-2; TRBD2 aligns across 10 bases. Germline values: CDR1 MNHEY, CDR2 SVGEGT. The CDR3 length is 17 residues. The V gene end was trimmed by 0 bases and the J gene end by 4 bases; junction bases not matched to a gene: 5. The CDR3 is CASSYSKGLATTGELFF. The CDR3 coding sequence is TGTGCCAGCAGTTACTCGAAGGGACTAGCGACCACCGGGGAGCTGTTTTTT.